A single sample gave rise to the 14 T cell receptor beta chains below, sequenced in a study of identical twins. TCRdb re-derived calls from the 5' RACE reads in MiXCR, one entry per CDR3 protein. Of hundreds of thousands of distinct CDR3 sequences listed, roughly 6% are singletons. The specimen sequenced was naive T cells sorted from blood. The receptors were sampled from a young man in good health.

This clonotype was found many times. This sequence joins TRBV25-1 and TRBJ2-1; 10 bases are shared with TRBD2. CDR1 MGHDK and CDR2 SYGVNS come from the germline V gene. Trimming removed 5 bases from V and 5 bases from J; junction bases left unmatched: 6. The CDR3 spans 15 residues. The CDR3 bases are TGTGCCAGCAGTTTAACTAGCGGGATACACAATGAGCAGTTCTTC. This codes for CASSLTSGIHNEQFF.

J is TRBJ1-1 and V is TRBV24-1; 10 bases fit TRBD1. V lost 3 bases to trimming and J lost 4 bases; unmatched junction nucleotides: 4. Germline lookup yields CDR1 KGHDR and CDR2 SFDVKD. The CDR3 extends over 15 amino acids. The CDR3 DNA reads as TGTGCCACCAGTGATAGACAGGGGGCGAGCACTGAAGCTTTCTTT. Amino acid sequence: CATSDRQGASTEAFF.

This clonotype was seen ten or more times. The chain has TRBV11-2 and TRBJ2-7; the match to TRBD2 covers 10 bases. Germline V CDR1 and CDR2: SGHAT, FQNNGV. The CDR3 runs to 17 residues. V lost 3 bases to trimming and J lost 5 bases; unmatched junction nucleotides: 13. CDR3 coding DNA: TGTGCCAGCAGCTTTCAAAGGGGGACTAGCGAGTTCCACGAGCAGTACTTC. Its translation: CASSFQRGTSEFHEQYF. Using reference TRBV11-2 and TRBJ2-7 for the parts outside the CDR3, the full variable domain is EAGVAQSPRYKIIEKRQSVAFWCNPISGHATLYWYQQILGQGPKLLIQFQNNGVVDDSQLPKDRFSAERLKGVDSTLKIQPAKLEDSAVYLCASSFQRGTSEFHEQYFGPGTRLTVT.

This clonotype appeared many times. V gene TRBV20-1 combines with J gene TRBJ1-1, with D unclear. This CDR3 contains 12 residues. The V gene's germline CDR1 is DFQATT and CDR2 SNEGSKA (reference sequence). Trimming took off 3 bases at V and 4 bases at J, with 9 bases between the two ends. The CDR3 DNA reads as TGCAGTGCTAGGGCGTGGGGCACTGAAGCTTTCTTT. It encodes CSARAWGTEAFF.

This sequence joins TRBV3-1 and TRBJ1-3; unclear D gene. V was pared by 1 base and J by 4 bases, with 14 bases between. The CDR3 spans 16 residues. The V gene's germline CDR1 is LGHDT and CDR2 YNNKEL (reference sequence). In nucleotides, the CDR3 is TGTGCCAGCAGCCAAGGGGCACTGGGTTCCGGAAACACCATATATTTT. This gives the protein CASSQGALGSGNTIYF.

The CDR3 DNA reads TGTGCCAGCAGTAGGGCCGCTGGAGGCACTGAAGCTTTCTTT. It codes for CASSRAAGGTEAFF. The rearrangement joins TRBV2 to TRBJ1-1; D is unresolved. The germline V gene encodes CDR1 SNHLY and CDR2 FYNNEI. The CDR3 has 14 amino acids. V was pared by 5 bases and J by 4 bases, with 14 bases between.

This clonotype has ten or more counts. The rearrangement uses TRBV29-1 and TRBJ1-1, with D maybe TRBD1 (6 bases). V was pared by 7 bases and J by 6 bases, with 15 bases between. The CDR3 runs to 12 residues. The germline gives CDR1 SQVTM, CDR2 ANQGSEA. In DNA, the CDR3 is TGCAGCGCCGAAAATCACAGGGCTGAAGCTTTCTTT. This encodes CSAENHRAEAFF.

This chain uses TRBV29-1 with TRBJ2-1; D perhaps matches TRBD1 (7 bases). Trimming took 6 bases from V and 8 from J, leaving 20 bases between them. CDR1 and CDR2 (germline): SQVTM, ANQGSEA. The CDR3 is 14 amino acids. CDR3 sequence: CSVARGTAKDEQFF. The CDR3 nucleotides are TGCAGCGTCGCCCGGGGGACAGCTAAGGATGAGCAGTTCTTC.

At least ten counts were recorded for this clonotype. V and J are TRBV29-1 and TRBJ2-2, with TRBD2 matching over 12 bases. CDR1 is SQVTM and CDR2 is ANQGSEA in the germline V gene. The CDR3 contains 17 residues. V was clipped by 6 bases and J by 2 bases; unmatched bases: 10. CDR3 nucleotides: TGCAGCGTGCAGTCCGGACTAGCGGGGCCAAACACCGGGGAGCTGTTTTTT. Its translation is CSVQSGLAGPNTGELFF.

In this sample, this clonotype turned up many times. The chain carries TRBV12-3 or TRBV12-4 and TRBJ1-3; D ambiguous. V was shortened by 2 bases and J by 4 bases, with 6 bases between the two germline ends. The CDR3 has 13 amino acids. CDR3 sequence: CASSLFIGNTIYF. CDR3 nucleotide sequence: TGTGCCAGCAGTTTATTCATCGGAAACACCATATATTTT.

This clonotype occurred many times. The V and J genes are TRBV5-5 and TRBJ2-3; no definite D call. Looked up from germline, CDR1 is SGHKS and CDR2 is YYEKEE (reference sequence). This CDR3 comprises 14 residues. Trimming removed 3 bases from V and 5 bases from J, with 13 bases in between. CDR3: CASSSGLWQDTQYF. The CDR3 coding sequence is TGTGCCAGCAGCTCGGGTCTCTGGCAAGATACGCAGTATTTT.

There are a few counts of this clonotype. The chain combines TRBV5-1 with TRBJ1-6; 7 nucleotides line up with TRBD1. Germline V gene data show CDR1 as SGHRS and CDR2 as YFSETQ. The V and J ends lost 0 bases and 7 bases, in that order; junction bases with no gene match: 7. The CDR3 length is 16 residues. CDR3 amino acids: CASSLEGAFWNSPLHF. The CDR3 coding sequence is TGCGCCAGCAGCTTGGAGGGGGCTTTTTGGAATTCACCCCTCCACTTT.

The V call is TRBV3-1, the J call TRBJ2-2; TRBD2 agrees at 9 bases. Germline CDR1 LGHDT, CDR2 YNNKEL (reference sequence). The CDR3 has 17 residues. V gave up 4 bases and J gave up 2 bases; unmatched junction bases: 8. CDR3 protein: CASSLTPAGGNTGELFF. The CDR3 DNA reads TGTGCCAGCAGCCTAACCCCAGCGGGAGGAAACACCGGGGAGCTGTTTTTT.

The table lists this clonotype with many counts. The chain employs TRBV29-1 and TRBJ2-3; TRBD2 might be the D (6 bases). CDR1 and CDR2 (germline): SQVTM, ANQGSEA. The CDR3 runs to 13 residues. Trimming took off 3 bases at V and 4 bases at J, with 11 bases between the two ends. Here the CDR3 DNA reads TGCAGCGTTGACGGGGGATGGGCAGATACGCAGTATTTT. Translation: CSVDGGWADTQYF.